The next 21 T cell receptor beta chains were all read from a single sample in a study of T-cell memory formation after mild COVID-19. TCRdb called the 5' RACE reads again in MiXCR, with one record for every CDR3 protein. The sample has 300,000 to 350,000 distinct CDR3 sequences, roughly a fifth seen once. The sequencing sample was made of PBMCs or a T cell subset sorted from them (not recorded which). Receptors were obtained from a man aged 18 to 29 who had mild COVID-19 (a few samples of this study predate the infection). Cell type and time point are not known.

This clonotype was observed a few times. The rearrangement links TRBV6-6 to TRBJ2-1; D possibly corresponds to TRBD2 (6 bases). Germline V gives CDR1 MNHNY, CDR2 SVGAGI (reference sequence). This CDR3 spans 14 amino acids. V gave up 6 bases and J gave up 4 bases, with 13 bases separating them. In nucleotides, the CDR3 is TGTGCCAGCAGATGGGGACTCCTATACAATGAGCAGTTCTTC. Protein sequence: CASRWGLLYNEQFF.

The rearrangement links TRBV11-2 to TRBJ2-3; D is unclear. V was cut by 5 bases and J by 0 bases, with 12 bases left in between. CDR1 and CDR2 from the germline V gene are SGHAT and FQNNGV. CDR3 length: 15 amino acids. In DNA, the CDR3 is TGTGCCAGCAGCCAGACCGGGCTGAGCACAGATACGCAGTATTTT. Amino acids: CASSQTGLSTDTQYF.

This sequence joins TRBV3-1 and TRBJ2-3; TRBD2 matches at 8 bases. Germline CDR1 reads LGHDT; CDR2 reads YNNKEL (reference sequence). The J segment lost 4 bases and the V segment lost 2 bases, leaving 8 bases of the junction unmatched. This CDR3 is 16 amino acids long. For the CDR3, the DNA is TGTGCCAGCAGCCAATTAGCGGGGTCCCAGCCAGATACGCAGTATTTT. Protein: CASSQLAGSQPDTQYF.

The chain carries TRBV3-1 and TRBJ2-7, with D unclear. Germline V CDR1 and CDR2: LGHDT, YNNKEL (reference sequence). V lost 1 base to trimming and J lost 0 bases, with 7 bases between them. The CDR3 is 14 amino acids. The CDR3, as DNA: TGTGCCAGCAGCCAAGTTTTTAGCTCCTACGAGCAGTACTTC. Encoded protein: CASSQVFSSYEQYF.

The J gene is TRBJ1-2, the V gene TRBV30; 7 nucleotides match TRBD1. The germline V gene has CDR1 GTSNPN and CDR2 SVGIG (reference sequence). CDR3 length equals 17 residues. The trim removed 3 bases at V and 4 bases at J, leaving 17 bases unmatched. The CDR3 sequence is CAWSVTPRATGFYGYTF. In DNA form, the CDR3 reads TGTGCCTGGAGCGTCACCCCTCGCGCGACAGGGTTCTATGGCTACACCTTC.

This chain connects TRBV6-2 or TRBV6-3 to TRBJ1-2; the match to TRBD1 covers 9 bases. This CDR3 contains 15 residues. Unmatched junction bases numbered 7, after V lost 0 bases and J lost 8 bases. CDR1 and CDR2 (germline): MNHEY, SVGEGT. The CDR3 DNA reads TGTGCCAGCAGTTACTCCCCGGGACAGGGAGAAGGCTACACCTTC. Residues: CASSYSPGQGEGYTF.

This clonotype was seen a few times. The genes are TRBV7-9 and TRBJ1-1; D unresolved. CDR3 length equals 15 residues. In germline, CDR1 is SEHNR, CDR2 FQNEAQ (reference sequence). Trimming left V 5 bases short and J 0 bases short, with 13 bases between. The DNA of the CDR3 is TGTGCCAGCAGCCCAGTAGGTGGGATGAACACTGAAGCTTTCTTT. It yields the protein CASSPVGGMNTEAFF. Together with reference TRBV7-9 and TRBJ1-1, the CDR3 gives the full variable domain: DTGVSQNPRHKITKRGQNVTFRCDPISEHNRLYWYRQTLGQGPEFLTYFQNEAQLEKSRLLSDRFSAERPKGSFSTLEIQRTEQGDSAMYLCASSPVGGMNTEAFFGQGTRLTVV.

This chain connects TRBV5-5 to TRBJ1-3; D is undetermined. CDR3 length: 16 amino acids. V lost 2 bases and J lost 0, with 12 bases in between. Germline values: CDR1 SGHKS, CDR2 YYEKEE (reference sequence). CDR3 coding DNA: TGTGCCAGCAGCTTCGGAGCGGCTACCTCTGGAAACACCATATATTTT. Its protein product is CASSFGAATSGNTIYF.

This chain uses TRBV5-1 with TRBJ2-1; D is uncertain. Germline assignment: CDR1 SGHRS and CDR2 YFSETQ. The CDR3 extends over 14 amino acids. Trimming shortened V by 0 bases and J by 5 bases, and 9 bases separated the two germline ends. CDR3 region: CASSLARQDNEQFF. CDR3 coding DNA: TGCGCCAGCAGCTTGGCGCGACAAGACAATGAGCAGTTCTTC. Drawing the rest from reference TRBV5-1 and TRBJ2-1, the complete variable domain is KAGVTQTPRYLIKTRGQQVTLSCSPISGHRSVSWYQQTPGQGLQFLFEYFSETQRNKGNFPGRFSGRQFSNSRSEMNVSTLELGDSALYLCASSLARQDNEQFFGPGTRLTVL.

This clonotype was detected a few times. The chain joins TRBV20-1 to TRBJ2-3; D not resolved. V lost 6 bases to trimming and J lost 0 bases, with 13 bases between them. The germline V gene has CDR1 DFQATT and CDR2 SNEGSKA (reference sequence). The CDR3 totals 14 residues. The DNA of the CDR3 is TGCAGTGCCCAGCTTTCGCGGAGCACAGATACGCAGTATTTT. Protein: CSAQLSRSTDTQYF.

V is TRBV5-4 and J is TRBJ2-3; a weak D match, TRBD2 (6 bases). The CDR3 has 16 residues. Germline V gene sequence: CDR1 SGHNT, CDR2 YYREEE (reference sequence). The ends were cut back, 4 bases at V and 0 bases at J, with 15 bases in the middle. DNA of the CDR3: TGTGCCAGCAGCCCCCGGCGGGGACCAAGCACAGATACGCAGTATTTT. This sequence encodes CASSPRRGPSTDTQYF.

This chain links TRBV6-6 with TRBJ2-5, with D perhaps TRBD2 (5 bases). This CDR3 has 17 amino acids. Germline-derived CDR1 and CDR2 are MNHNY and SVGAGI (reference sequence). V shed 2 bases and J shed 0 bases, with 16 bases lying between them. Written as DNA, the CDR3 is TGTGCCAGCAGTTACGAAGAGGGAGCGGCATACCAAGAGACCCAGTACTTC. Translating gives CASSYEEGAAYQETQYF.

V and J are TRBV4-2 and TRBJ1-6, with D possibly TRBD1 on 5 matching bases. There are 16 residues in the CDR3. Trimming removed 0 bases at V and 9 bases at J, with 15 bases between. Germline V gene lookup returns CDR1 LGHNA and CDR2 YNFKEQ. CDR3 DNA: TGTGCCAGCAGCCAAGATGTTGGGGGATTCGGTTCACCCCTCCACTTT. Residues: CASSQDVGGFGSPLHF.

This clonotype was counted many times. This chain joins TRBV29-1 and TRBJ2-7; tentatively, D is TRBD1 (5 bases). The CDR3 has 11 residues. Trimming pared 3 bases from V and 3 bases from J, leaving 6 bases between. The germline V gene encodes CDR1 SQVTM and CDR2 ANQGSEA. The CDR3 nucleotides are TGCAGCGTTGACAGGGACTACGAGCAGTACTTC. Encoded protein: CSVDRDYEQYF.

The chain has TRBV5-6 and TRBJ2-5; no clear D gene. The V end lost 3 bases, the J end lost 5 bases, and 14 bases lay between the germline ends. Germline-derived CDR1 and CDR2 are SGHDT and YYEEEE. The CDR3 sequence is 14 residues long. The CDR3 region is CASSWSRVRETQYF. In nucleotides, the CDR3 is TGTGCCAGCAGCTGGAGTAGGGTTCGGGAGACCCAGTACTTC. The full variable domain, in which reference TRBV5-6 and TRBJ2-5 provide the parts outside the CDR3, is DAGVTQSPTHLIKTRGQQVTLRCSPKSGHDTVSWYQQALGQGPQFIFQYYEEEERQRGNFPDRFSGHQFPNYSSELNVNALLLGDSALYLCASSWSRVRETQYFGPGTRLLVL.

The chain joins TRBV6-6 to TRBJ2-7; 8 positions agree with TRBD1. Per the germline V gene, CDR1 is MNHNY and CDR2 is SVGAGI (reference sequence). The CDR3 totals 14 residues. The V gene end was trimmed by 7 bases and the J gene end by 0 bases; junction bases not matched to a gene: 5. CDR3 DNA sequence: TGTGCCAGCACCAGACAGGGGCCCTCCTACGAGCAGTACTTC. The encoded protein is CASTRQGPSYEQYF.

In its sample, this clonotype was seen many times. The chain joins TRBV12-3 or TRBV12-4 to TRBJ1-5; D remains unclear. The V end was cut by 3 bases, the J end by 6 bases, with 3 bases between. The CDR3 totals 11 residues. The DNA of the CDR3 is TGTGCCAGCAGTTTGGGTCAGCCCCAGCATTTT. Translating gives CASSLGQPQHF.

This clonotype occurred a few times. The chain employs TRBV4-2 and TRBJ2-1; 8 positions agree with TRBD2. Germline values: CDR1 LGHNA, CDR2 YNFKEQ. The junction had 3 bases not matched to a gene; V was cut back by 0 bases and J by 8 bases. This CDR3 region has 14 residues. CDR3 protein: CASSQEREADEQFF. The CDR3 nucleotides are TGTGCCAGCAGCCAAGAGCGGGAGGCCGATGAGCAGTTCTTC.

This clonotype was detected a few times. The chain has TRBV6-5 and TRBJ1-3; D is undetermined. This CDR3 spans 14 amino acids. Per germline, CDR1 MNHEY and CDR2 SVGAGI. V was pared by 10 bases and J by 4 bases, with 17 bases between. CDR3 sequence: CATLASLRGNTIYF. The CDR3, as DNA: TGTGCCACCCTAGCGTCGTTGCGGGGAAACACCATATATTTT.

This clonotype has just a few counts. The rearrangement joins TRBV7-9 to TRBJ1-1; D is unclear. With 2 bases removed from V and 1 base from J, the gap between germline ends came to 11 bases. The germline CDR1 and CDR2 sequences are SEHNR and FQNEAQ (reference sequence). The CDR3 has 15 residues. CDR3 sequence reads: CASSLSSVENTEAFF. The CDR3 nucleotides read TGTGCCAGCAGCTTATCTAGCGTGGAGAACACTGAAGCTTTCTTT.

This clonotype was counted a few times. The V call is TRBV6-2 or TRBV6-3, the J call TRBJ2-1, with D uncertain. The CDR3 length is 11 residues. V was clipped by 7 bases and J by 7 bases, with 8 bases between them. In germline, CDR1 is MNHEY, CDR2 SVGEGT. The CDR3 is CASKGRNEQFF. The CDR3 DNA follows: TGTGCCAGCAAGGGTCGAAATGAGCAGTTCTTC.